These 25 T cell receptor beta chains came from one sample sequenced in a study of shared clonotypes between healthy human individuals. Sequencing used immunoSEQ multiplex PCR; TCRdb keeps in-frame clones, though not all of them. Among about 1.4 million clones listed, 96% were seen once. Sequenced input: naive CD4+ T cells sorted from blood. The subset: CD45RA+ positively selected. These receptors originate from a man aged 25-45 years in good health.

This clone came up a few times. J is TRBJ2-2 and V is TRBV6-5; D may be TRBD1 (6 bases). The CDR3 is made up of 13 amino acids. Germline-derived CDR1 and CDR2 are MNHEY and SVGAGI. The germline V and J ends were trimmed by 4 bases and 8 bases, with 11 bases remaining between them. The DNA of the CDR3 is TGTGCCAGCAGTTTCAGGGGTTGGGGGGAGCTGTTTTTT. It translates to CASSFRGWGELFF.

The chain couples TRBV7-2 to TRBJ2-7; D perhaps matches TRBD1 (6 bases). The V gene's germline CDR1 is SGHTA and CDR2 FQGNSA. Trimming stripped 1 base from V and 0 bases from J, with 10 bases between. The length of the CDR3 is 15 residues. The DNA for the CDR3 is TGTGCCAGCAGCTTAGAGGCAGGGGACTCCTACGAGCAGTACTTC. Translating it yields CASSLEAGDSYEQYF.

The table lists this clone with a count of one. The CDR3 protein is CATSRVGTGKRQDTEAFF. The DNA for the CDR3 is TGTGCCACCAGCAGAGTGGGGACAGGGAAAAGGCAGGACACTGAAGCTTTCTTT. The chain recombines TRBV15 with TRBJ1-1; 9 bases match TRBD1. Germline V gene sequence: CDR1 LNHNV, CDR2 YYDKDF (reference sequence). The length of the CDR3 is 18 residues. V was pared by 1 base and J by 3 bases, with 12 bases of the junction left unmatched.

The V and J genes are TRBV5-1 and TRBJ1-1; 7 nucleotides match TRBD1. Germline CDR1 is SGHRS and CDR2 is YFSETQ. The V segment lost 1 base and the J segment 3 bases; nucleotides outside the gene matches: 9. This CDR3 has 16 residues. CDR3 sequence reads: CASSLPRGGVDTEAFF. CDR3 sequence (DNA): TGCGCCAGCAGCTTGCCGAGAGGGGGCGTAGACACTGAAGCTTTCTTT.

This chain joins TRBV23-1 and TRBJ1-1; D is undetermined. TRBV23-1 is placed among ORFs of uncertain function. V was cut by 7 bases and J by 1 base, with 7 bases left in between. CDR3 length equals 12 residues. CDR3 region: CASITTNTEAFF. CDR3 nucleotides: TGCGCCAGCATAACAACGAACACTGAAGCTTTCTTT.

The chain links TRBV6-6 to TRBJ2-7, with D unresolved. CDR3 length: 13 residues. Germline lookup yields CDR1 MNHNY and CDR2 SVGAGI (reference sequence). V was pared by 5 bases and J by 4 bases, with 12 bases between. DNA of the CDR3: TGTGCCAGCAGTACCCCAGGAGTTTACGAGCAGTACTTC. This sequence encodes CASSTPGVYEQYF.

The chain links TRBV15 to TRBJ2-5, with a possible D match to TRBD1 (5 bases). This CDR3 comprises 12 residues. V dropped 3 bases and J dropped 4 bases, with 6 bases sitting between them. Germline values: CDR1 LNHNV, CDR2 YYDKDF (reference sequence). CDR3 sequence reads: CATSRGPETQYF. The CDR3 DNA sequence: TGTGCCACCAGCAGGGGGCCAGAGACCCAGTACTTC.

CDR3 in DNA: TGTGCCAGCGGGCCGATCCTCACCGGGGAGCTGTTTTTT. Translated: CASGPILTGELFF. The V and J genes are TRBV28 and TRBJ2-2; D is unresolved. V was pared by 8 bases and J by 4 bases, with 11 bases between. CDR1 MDHEN and CDR2 SYDVKM come from the germline V gene. The CDR3 is 13 amino acids.

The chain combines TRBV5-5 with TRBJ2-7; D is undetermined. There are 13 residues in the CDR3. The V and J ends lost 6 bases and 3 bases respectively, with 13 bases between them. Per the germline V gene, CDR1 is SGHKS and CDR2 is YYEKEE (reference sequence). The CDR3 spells CASNRAELYEQYF. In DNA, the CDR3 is TGTGCCAGCAATAGGGCAGAACTCTACGAGCAGTACTTC.

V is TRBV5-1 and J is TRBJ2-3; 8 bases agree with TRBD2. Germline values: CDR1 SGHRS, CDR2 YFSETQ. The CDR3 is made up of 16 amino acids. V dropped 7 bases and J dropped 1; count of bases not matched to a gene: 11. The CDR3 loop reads CASGRVSGIGTDTQYF. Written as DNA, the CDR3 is TGCGCCAGCGGGAGGGTTAGCGGGATCGGCACAGATACGCAGTATTTT.

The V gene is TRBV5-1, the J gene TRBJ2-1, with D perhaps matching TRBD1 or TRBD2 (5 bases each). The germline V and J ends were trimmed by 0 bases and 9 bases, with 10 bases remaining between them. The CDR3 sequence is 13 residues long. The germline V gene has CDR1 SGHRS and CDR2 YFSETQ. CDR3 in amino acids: CASSLGGVAEQFF. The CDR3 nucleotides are TGCGCCAGCAGCTTGGGAGGGGTCGCTGAGCAGTTCTTC. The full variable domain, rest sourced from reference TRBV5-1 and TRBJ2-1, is KAGVTQTPRYLIKTRGQQVTLSCSPISGHRSVSWYQQTPGQGLQFLFEYFSETQRNKGNFPGRFSGRQFSNSRSEMNVSTLELGDSALYLCASSLGGVAEQFFGPGTRLTVL.

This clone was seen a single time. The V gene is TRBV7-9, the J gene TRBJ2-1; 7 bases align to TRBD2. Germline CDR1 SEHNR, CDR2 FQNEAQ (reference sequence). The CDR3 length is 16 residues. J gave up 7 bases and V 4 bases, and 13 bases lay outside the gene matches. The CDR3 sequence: CASSSGWEGFVNEQFF. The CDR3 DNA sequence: TGTGCCAGCAGCTCAGGGTGGGAGGGCTTTGTGAATGAGCAGTTCTTC.

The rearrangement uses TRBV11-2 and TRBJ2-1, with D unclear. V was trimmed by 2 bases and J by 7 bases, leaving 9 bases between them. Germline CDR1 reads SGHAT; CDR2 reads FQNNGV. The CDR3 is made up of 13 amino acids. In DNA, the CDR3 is TGTGCCAGCAGCTTATGGTACAGAAATGAGCAGTTCTTC. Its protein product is CASSLWYRNEQFF.

The CDR3 region is CASSPVGQLLAKNIQYF. CDR3 sequence (DNA): TGTGCCAGCTCACCGGTAGGACAGTTATTAGCCAAAAACATTCAGTACTTC. The genes are TRBV18 and TRBJ2-4; D perhaps matches TRBD1 (6 bases). The V end lost 3 bases, the J end lost 0 bases, and 15 bases lay between the germline ends. The CDR3 covers 17 residues. Germline CDR1 and CDR2: KGHSH and LQKENI.

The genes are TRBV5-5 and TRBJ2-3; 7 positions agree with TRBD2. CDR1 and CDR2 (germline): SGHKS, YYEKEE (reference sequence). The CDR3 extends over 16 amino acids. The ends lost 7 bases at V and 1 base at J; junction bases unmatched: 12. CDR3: CASYEGAGGGTDTQYF. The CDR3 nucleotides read TGTGCCAGCTACGAGGGCGCTGGGGGGGGCACAGATACGCAGTATTTT.

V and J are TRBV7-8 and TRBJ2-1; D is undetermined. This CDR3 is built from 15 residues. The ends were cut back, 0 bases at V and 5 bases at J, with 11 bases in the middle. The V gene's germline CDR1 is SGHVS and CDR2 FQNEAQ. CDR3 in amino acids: CASSLAINPNNEQFF. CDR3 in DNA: TGTGCCAGCAGCTTAGCGATCAACCCAAACAATGAGCAGTTCTTC.

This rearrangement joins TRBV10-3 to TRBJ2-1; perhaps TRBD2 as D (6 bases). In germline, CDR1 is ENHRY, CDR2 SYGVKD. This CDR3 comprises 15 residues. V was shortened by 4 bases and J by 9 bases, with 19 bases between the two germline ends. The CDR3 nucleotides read TGTGCCATCAGTGCCGTGGGAGGCCCACCCGTTGAGCAGTTCTTC. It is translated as CAISAVGGPPVEQFF.

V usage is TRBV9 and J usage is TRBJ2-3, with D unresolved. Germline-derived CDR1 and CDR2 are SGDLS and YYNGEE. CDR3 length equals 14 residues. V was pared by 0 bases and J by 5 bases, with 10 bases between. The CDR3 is CASSVGPKGDTQYF. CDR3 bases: TGTGCCAGCAGCGTAGGCCCTAAAGGAGATACGCAGTATTTT.

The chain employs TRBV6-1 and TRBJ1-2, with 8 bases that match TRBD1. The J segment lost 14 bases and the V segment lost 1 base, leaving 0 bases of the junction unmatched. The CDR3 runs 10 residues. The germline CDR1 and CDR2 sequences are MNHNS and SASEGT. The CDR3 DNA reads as TGTGCCAGCAGTGAAGGGGACAGGACCTTC. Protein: CASSEGDRTF.

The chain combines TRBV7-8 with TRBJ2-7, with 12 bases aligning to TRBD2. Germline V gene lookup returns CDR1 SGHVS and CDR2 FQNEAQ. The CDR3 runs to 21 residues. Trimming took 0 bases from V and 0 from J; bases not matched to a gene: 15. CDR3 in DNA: TGTGCCAGCAGCTTAGCGGCCAGACGGGGGGGACTAGCGGGTTCCTCCTACGAGCAGTACTTC. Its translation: CASSLAARRGGLAGSSYEQYF.

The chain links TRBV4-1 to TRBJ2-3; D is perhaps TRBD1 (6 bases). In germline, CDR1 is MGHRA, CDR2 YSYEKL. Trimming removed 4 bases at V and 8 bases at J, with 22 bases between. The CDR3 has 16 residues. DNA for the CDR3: TGCGCCAGCAGCCGGAGCCTCTTCAACACAGGGAGTACGCAGTATTTT. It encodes CASSRSLFNTGSTQYF.

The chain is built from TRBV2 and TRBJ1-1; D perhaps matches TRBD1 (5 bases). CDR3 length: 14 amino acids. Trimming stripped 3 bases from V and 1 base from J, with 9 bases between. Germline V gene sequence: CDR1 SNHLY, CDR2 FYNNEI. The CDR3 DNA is TGTGCCAGCAGTGAGCCGGGGACGAACACTGAAGCTTTCTTT. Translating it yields CASSEPGTNTEAFF. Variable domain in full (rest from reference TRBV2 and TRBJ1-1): EPEVTQTPSHQVTQMGQEVILRCVPISNHLYFYWYRQILGQKVEFLVSFYNNEISEKSEIFDDQFSVERPDGSNFTLKIRSTKLEDSAMYFCASSEPGTNTEAFFGQGTRLTVV.

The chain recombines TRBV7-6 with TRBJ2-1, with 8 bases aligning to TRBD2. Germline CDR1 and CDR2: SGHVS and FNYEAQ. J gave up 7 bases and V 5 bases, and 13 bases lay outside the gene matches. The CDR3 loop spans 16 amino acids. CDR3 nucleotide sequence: TGTGCCAGCAGCCCCCGCAGCGGGAGATGGGAAAATGAGCAGTTCTTC. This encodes CASSPRSGRWENEQFF.

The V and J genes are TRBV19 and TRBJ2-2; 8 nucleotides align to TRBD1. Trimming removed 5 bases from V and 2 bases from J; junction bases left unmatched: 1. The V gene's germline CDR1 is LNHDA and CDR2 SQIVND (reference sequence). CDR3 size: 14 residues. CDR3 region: CASSPGGNTGELFF. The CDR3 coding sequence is TGTGCCAGTAGTCCAGGGGGCAACACCGGGGAGCTGTTTTTT.

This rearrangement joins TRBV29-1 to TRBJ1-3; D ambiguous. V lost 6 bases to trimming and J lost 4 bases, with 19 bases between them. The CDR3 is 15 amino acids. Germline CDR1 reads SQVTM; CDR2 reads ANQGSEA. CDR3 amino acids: CSVRERGFAGNTIYF. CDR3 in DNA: TGCAGCGTGCGGGAGAGAGGTTTCGCCGGAAACACCATATATTTT.